Listed below are T cell receptor beta chains from one sample, sequenced in a study of T-cell memory formation after mild COVID-19. TCRdb redid the calling of the 5' RACE reads with MiXCR, one entry per CDR3 protein. This table has 200,000 to 250,000 distinct CDR3 sequences, more than 8% appearing once. Sequencing was done on a sample of PBMCs or a T cell subset sorted from them (not recorded which). Receptors originate from a man aged 18 to 30 who had mild COVID-19 (a few samples of this study predate the infection). Cell type and time point are not known. Both conserved end residues are part of each CDR3. A D gene is named only where the DNA matches it firmly. Rows give clone size only sometimes, using once, few, many, or a class for an expanded clone.

>TRBV24-1|few|NA|TRBJ2-1|16
CATSDSRGSSYNEQFF
TGTGCCACCAGTGATTCCCGGGGGTCCTCCTACAATGAGCAGTTCTTC
>TRBV7-2|many|NA|TRBJ1-1|13
CASSKYRDTEAFF
TGTGCCAGCAGCAAATACAGGGACACTGAAGCTTTCTTT
>TRBV25-1|many|NA|TRBJ2-2|10
CARYTGELFF
TGTGCCAGATACACCGGGGAGCTGTTTTTT
>TRBV5-8|NA|NA|TRBJ2-3|12
CASSTTGDTQYF
TGTGCCAGCAGCACGACAGGAGATACGCAGTATTTT
>TRBV5-1|NA|TRBD1|TRBJ1-1|15
CASSFPRQGGTEAFF
TGCGCCAGCAGCTTCCCCCGACAGGGCGGCACTGAAGCTTTCTTT
>TRBV27|NA|TRBD1|TRBJ2-5|16
CASSHRRTGGPETQYF
TGTGCCAGCAGCCACCGTCGGACAGGCGGTCCGGAGACCCAGTACTTC
>TRBV5-1|few|TRBD1|TRBJ2-5|15
CASSLDRVGQETQYF
TGCGCCAGCAGCTTAGACAGGGTAGGACAAGAGACCCAGTACTTC
>TRBV28|NA|NA|TRBJ2-5|15
CASSLATAYQETQYF
TGTGCCAGCAGTCTAGCAACAGCGTACCAAGAGACCCAGTACTTC
>TRBV4-3|few|TRBD1|TRBJ2-6|18
CASSLGTGGAPGANVLTF
TGCGCCAGCAGCTTAGGGACAGGGGGCGCCCCTGGGGCCAACGTCCTGACTTTC
>TRBV11-2|NA|TRBD2|TRBJ2-2|13
CASGGGLTRELFF
TGTGCCAGCGGCGGGGGGCTAACCAGGGAGCTGTTTTTT